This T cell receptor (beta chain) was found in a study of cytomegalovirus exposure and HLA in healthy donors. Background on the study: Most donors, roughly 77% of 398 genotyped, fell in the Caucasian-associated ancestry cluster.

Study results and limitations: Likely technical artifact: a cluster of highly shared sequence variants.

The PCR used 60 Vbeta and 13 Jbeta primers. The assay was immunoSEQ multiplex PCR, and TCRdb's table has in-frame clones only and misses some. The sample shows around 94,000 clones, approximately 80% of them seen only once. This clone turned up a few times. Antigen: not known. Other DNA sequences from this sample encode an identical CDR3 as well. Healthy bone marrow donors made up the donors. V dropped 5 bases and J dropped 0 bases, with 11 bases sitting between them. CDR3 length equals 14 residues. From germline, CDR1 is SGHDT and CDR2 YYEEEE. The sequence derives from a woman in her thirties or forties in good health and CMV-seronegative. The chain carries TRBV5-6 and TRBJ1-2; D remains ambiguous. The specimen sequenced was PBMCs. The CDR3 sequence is CASRQSGTNYGYTF. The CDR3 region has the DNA TGTGCCAGCAGACAGTCCGGGACTAACTATGGCTACACCTTC.